This entry features one T cell receptor (beta chain) sequence. The sample originates from a study of control samples from healthy donors and cancer patients. There are 11 residues in the CDR3. CDR1 MNHEY and CDR2 SVGAGI come from the germline V gene. The V end lost 8 bases, the J end lost 1 base, and 2 bases lay between the germline ends. Sequenced by immunoSEQ multiplex PCR; TCRdb stores in-frame clones only, minus some. Of about 170,000 clones listed, 75% to 95% are singletons. The V gene is TRBV6-5, the J gene TRBJ2-2; D is uncertain. This TCR was sampled from a young woman in good health. Sequenced: blood. CDR3 sequence: CASRNTGELFF. Here the CDR3 DNA reads TGTGCCAGCCGGAACACCGGGGAGCTGTTTTTT.